The 4 T cell receptor beta chains in this list originate from one sample, sequenced in a study of blood T cell repertoires in COVID-19. Libraries were prepared by immunoSEQ multiplex PCR; TCRdb keeps only in-frame clonotypes and omits some of them. Seen here are about 180,000 clones, 82% observed once, and the top ten hold 15% to 20%. The material sequenced was PBMCs or T cells enriched from blood (not recorded which). The source of these receptors is a man in his sixties who had recovered from COVID-19.

J is TRBJ2-1 and V is TRBV6-6; TRBD2 matches 14 bases. Trimming cost V 5 bases and J 9 bases; bases outside gene matches: 6. Germline V gene sequence: CDR1 MNHNY, CDR2 SVGAGI (reference sequence). The CDR3 length is 15 residues. Here the CDR3 reads CASSETSGRASEQFF. The CDR3 nucleotides read TGTGCCAGCAGTGAGACTAGCGGGAGGGCTAGTGAGCAGTTCTTC.

This clone was seen a single time. The V call is TRBV28, the J call TRBJ2-5; the D is unclear. Trimming took 5 bases from V and 5 from J, leaving 18 bases between them. The CDR3 has 15 residues. Germline CDR1 is MDHEN and CDR2 is SYDVKM. CDR3 loop: CASSPLFAVLETQYF. CDR3 nucleotide sequence: TGTGCCAGCAGTCCCCTATTCGCGGTTTTGGAGACCCAGTACTTC.

V is TRBV11-2 and J is TRBJ2-1; 9 bases agree with TRBD2. Germline trimming cut 1 base from V and 0 bases from J; bases unmatched to any gene: 4. Germline CDR1 SGHAT, CDR2 FQNNGV. This CDR3 is built from 17 residues. This CDR3 is CASSLALAGSSYNEQFF. The CDR3 DNA sequence: TGTGCCAGCAGCTTAGCTCTAGCGGGGAGCTCCTACAATGAGCAGTTCTTC.

The table lists this clone with a few counts. This chain links TRBV5-1 with TRBJ2-2, with TRBD1 matching over 10 bases. Trimming took 4 bases from V and 4 from J; bases not matched to a gene: 7. Germline loops: CDR1 SGHRS, CDR2 YFSETQ. This CDR3 contains 16 residues. CDR3 protein: CASSTAGTGATGELFF. The CDR3 coding sequence is TGCGCCAGCAGCACCGCCGGGACAGGGGCCACCGGGGAGCTGTTTTTT.